This TCR beta chain derives from a study of Ad26.COV2.S vaccination and SARS-CoV-2 variants. The data were produced by immunoSEQ multiplex PCR, yet TCRdb's version contains in-frame clones alone and is incomplete. In the table there are 430,000 or so clones, approximately 89% of which are singletons. The sample's treatment: around 19 received Ad26.COV2.S at low or high dose, single or two shots; several received placebo; per-sample allocation not given. The samples were gathered on day 63 after the first injection of vaccine or placebo. Trimming shortened V by 4 bases and J by 2 bases, and 11 bases separated the two germline ends. The CDR3 extends over 14 amino acids. CDR1 SGHKS and CDR2 YYEKEE come from the germline V gene (reference sequence).

The material was peripheral blood, obtained in a trial of Ad26.COV2.S vaccine versus placebo. The genes are TRBV5-5 and TRBJ2-3; possibly TRBD2 for D (5 bases). This TCR was sampled from a person between 18 and 65 years old who received the Ad26.COV2.S COVID-19 vaccine or a placebo. CDR3: CASSPDWNTDTQYF. CDR3 in DNA: TGTGCCAGCAGCCCGGACTGGAACACAGATACGCAGTATTTT.